Below are 20 T cell receptor beta chains sequenced from a single sample in a study of tumor-infiltrating lymphocytes in localized non-small cell lung cancer (dated by TCRdb to the early 2020s). The library relied on the immunoSEQ multiplex PCR assay. TCRdb took over this immuneACCESS table, retaining in-frame rearrangements with V and J assigned. Such tables are incomplete; in checked studies, under half of the missing clones stem from an unresolved V gene, and the remainder is unexplained. The sample table lists 14,000 or so clones, more than 60% of them with a count of one. The biggest ten clones account for about 4% of the sample. The specimen sequenced was lung tumor tissue. Receptor source: a human donor with non-small cell lung cancer.

This chain connects TRBV6-4 to TRBJ1-3; D not certain. The CDR3 consists of 17 residues. Germline values: CDR1 MRHNA, CDR2 SNTAGT. V was shortened by 0 bases and J by 2 bases, with 14 bases between the two germline ends. The chain's CDR3 is CASSDSARLGTGNTIYF. The CDR3 DNA reads TGTGCCAGCAGTGACTCAGCTAGGCTGGGAACTGGAAACACCATATATTTT.

This clone was seen a single time. This sequence joins TRBV6-5 and TRBJ2-7, with D possibly being TRBD1 (6 bases). V lost 2 bases and J lost 2, with 13 bases in between. Germline V lookup: CDR1 MNHEY, CDR2 SVGAGI. This CDR3 has 15 amino acids. This chain's CDR3 is CASSYGQGSTYEQYF. CDR3 nucleotides: TGTGCCAGCAGTTACGGGCAGGGGTCCACCTACGAGCAGTACTTC.

The chain carries TRBV5-1 and TRBJ1-5, with 7 nucleotides matching TRBD1. The germline gives CDR1 SGHRS, CDR2 YFSETQ. This CDR3 spans 15 amino acids. J gave up 4 bases and V 4 bases, and 8 bases lay outside the gene matches. The CDR3 spells CASSAGDSMNQPQHF. The CDR3 coding sequence is TGCGCCAGCAGCGCTGGGGACAGCATGAATCAGCCCCAGCATTTT.

This clone was found once. The CDR3 DNA is TGTGCCAGCAGTGACAAGTCTAGCGGGAGGGCCGACACCGGGGAGCTGTTTTTT. This sequence encodes CASSDKSSGRADTGELFF. The gene calls are TRBV6-4 and TRBJ2-2; the match to TRBD2 covers 12 bases. The ends lost 2 bases at V and 3 bases at J; junction bases unmatched: 7. The CDR3 is 18 residues long. CDR1 is MRHNA and CDR2 is SNTAGT in the germline V gene.

The rearrangement links TRBV19 to TRBJ1-1, with D possibly being TRBD1 (6 bases). V lost 4 bases and J 0 bases, leaving 15 bases between the germline ends. Germline V gene sequence: CDR1 LNHDA, CDR2 SQIVND (reference sequence). CDR3 length: 16 residues. DNA for the CDR3: TGTGCCAGTAGTAAACCAGGGGATTCAATGAACACTGAAGCTTTCTTT. As protein: CASSKPGDSMNTEAFF.

V is TRBV30 and J is TRBJ2-2; D is unclear. There are 14 residues in the CDR3. V was shortened by 0 bases and J by 2 bases, with 7 bases between the two germline ends. Germline V gene lookup returns CDR1 GTSNPN and CDR2 SVGIG (reference sequence). The CDR3 DNA is TGTGCCTGGAGTGTGTCACTAAACACCGGGGAGCTGTTTTTT. It specifies CAWSVSLNTGELFF.

V usage is TRBV27 and J usage is TRBJ1-2, with a possible D match to TRBD1 (6 bases). The CDR3 contains 16 residues. CDR1 and CDR2 (germline): MNHEY, SMNVEV (reference sequence). Trimming cost V 4 bases and J 4 bases, with 19 bases left between them. The CDR3 loop reads CASSSPASGGGYGYTF. Written as DNA, the CDR3 is TGTGCCAGCAGTTCCCCGGCTAGCGGAGGGGGCTATGGCTACACCTTC.

This chain joins TRBV10-2 and TRBJ1-2; TRBD1 matches 11 bases. Germline V gene data show CDR1 as WSHSY and CDR2 as SAAADI. The CDR3 totals 16 residues. V lost 4 bases and J lost 3; bases outside the gene matches: 7. CDR3 sequence reads: CASSVGTGGADYGYTF. The CDR3 DNA follows: TGCGCCAGCAGTGTAGGGACAGGGGGGGCTGACTATGGCTACACCTTC.

This clone was counted between two and nine times. The rearrangement joins TRBV5-4 to TRBJ2-1; D unresolved. The CDR3 is 13 amino acids. V was trimmed by 2 bases and J by 0 bases, leaving 3 bases between them. Germline lookup yields CDR1 SGHNT and CDR2 YYREEE (reference sequence). The CDR3 sequence is CASSFGSYNEQFF. The CDR3 DNA follows: TGTGCCAGCAGCTTCGGCTCCTACAATGAGCAGTTCTTC.

The chain joins TRBV4-1 to TRBJ2-1; 7 nucleotides match TRBD1. From germline, CDR1 is MGHRA and CDR2 YSYEKL. This CDR3 contains 17 residues. With V trimmed by 0 bases and J by 4 bases, 9 bases remained unmatched. The DNA for the CDR3 is TGCGCCAGCAGCCAAGATCTAGGGACAGAGTCTTACAATGAGCAGTTCTTC. It yields the protein CASSQDLGTESYNEQFF.

The rearrangement uses TRBV7-8 and TRBJ2-5; D possibly corresponds to TRBD1 (6 bases). The germline V and J ends were trimmed by 3 bases and 4 bases, with 18 bases remaining between them. Germline V gene lookup returns CDR1 SGHVS and CDR2 FQNEAQ. The CDR3 is made up of 16 amino acids. CDR3 coding DNA: TGTGCCAGCAGCTTTTCTGCACAGGGACATCGAGAGACCCAGTACTTC. It is translated as CASSFSAQGHRETQYF.

This clone appeared a single time. The rearrangement links TRBV14 to TRBJ2-7, with TRBD1 matching 8 bases. The V gene's germline CDR1 is SGHDN and CDR2 FVKESK. With 3 bases clipped from V and 4 bases from J, the junction kept 8 bases outside the gene matches. The CDR3 contains 15 residues. The CDR3 DNA sequence: TGTGCCAGCAGCCAGGACAGGGTGAGGAAATACGAGCAGTACTTC. It encodes CASSQDRVRKYEQYF.

This chain links TRBV5-1 with TRBJ2-2; 13 bases match TRBD2. This CDR3 has 17 residues. The trim removed 4 bases at V and 4 bases at J, leaving 7 bases unmatched. Per germline, CDR1 SGHRS and CDR2 YFSETQ. The CDR3 bases are TGCGCCAGCAGCCCAAGACTAGCGGGAGGAACCACCGGGGAGCTGTTTTTT. Amino acid sequence: CASSPRLAGGTTGELFF.

This sequence joins TRBV29-1 and TRBJ2-5; D is undetermined. The CDR3 has 13 amino acids. Germline V lookup: CDR1 SQVTM, CDR2 ANQGSEA. The germline V and J ends were trimmed by 4 bases and 1 base, with 10 bases remaining between them. CDR3 bases: TGCAGCGTTGCTAGTTTCCGCCAAGAGACCCAGTACTTC. Residues: CSVASFRQETQYF.

The chain has TRBV5-6 and TRBJ2-7; D is tentatively TRBD1 or TRBD2 (5 bases each). Trimming took 3 bases from V and 7 from J, leaving 29 bases between them. The CDR3 is made up of 18 amino acids. The V gene's germline CDR1 is SGHDT and CDR2 YYEEEE. The CDR3 spells CASSSSGTSGGGLWEQYF. Here the CDR3 DNA reads TGTGCCAGCAGCTCGTCCGGGACCTCAGGAGGTGGTTTGTGGGAGCAGTACTTC.

This chain joins TRBV5-5 and TRBJ1-2; no firm D call. Trimming pared 2 bases from V and 4 bases from J, leaving 9 bases between. CDR3 size: 13 residues. Looked up from germline, CDR1 is SGHKS and CDR2 is YYEKEE (reference sequence). The CDR3 here is CASSFADLYGYTF. The CDR3 bases are TGTGCCAGCAGCTTTGCGGACCTCTATGGCTACACCTTC.

This clone appeared a few times. This chain uses TRBV27 with TRBJ2-4; D may correspond to TRBD1 or TRBD2 (5 bases each). Germline assignment: CDR1 MNHEY and CDR2 SMNVEV (reference sequence). The CDR3 runs 17 residues. The V gene lost 8 bases and the J gene lost 0 bases, with 20 bases spanning the gap. The DNA of the CDR3 is TGTGCCAGCGCATCGGGACCGCGGACCGGAGCCAAAAACATTCAGTACTTC. Translation gives CASASGPRTGAKNIQYF.

The rearrangement uses TRBV19 and TRBJ1-1; D possibly corresponds to TRBD1 (5 bases). The CDR3 runs 17 residues. Germline lookup yields CDR1 LNHDA and CDR2 SQIVND (reference sequence). The V end lost 5 bases, the J end lost 3 bases, and 22 bases lay between the germline ends. The DNA for the CDR3 is TGTGCCAGTAGTGTAAGTGCGCCCCCCCCGGGGGACACTGAAGCTTTCTTT. Translation: CASSVSAPPPGDTEAFF.

V and J are TRBV9 and TRBJ1-2, with unresolved D. Germline lookup yields CDR1 SGDLS and CDR2 YYNGEE. The V gene lost 4 bases and the J gene lost 2 bases, with 18 bases spanning the gap. CDR3 length: 16 residues. CDR3 loop: CASSSTRNLGNYGYTF. CDR3 nucleotide sequence: TGTGCCAGCAGCTCTACGCGAAATTTGGGGAACTATGGCTACACCTTC.

The chain has TRBV7-2 and TRBJ2-3; D is uncertain. CDR3 size: 14 residues. Trimming pared 2 bases from V and 4 bases from J, leaving 10 bases between. Germline CDR1 is SGHTA and CDR2 is FQGNSA. The CDR3 bases are TGTGCCAGCAGCTTAAGAAGGGAAGCAGATACGCAGTATTTT. Translation gives CASSLRREADTQYF.